A selection of T cell receptor beta chains follows, all from one sample in a study of cytomegalovirus exposure and HLA in healthy donors. Method: immunoSEQ multiplex PCR; TCRdb's copy keeps in-frame clones and lacks some. The data hold approximately 60,000 clones, with just under 95% observed a single time. The sequencing sample was made of PBMCs. The receptor set was obtained from a woman aged 18-29 years in good health and CMV-seropositive. Both conserved end residues are part of each CDR3. D genes are given only for firm matches. Some rows have no size entry. The others give once, few or many, or a class for an expanded clone.

>NA|TRBJ2-2|NA|TRBV11-2
CASSPGFGGLTNTGELFF
TGTGCCAGCAGCCCCGGGTTCGGGGGGCTTACGAACACCGGGGAGCTGTTTTTT
>NA|TRBJ1-5|NA|TRBV2
CASSNNRGTYSNQPQHF
TGTGCCAGCAGTAACAACCGGGGGACTTATAGCAATCAGCCCCAGCATTTT
>TRBD1|TRBJ1-3|NA|TRBV10-3
CAISKHDRVGYSNTIYF
TGTGCCATCAGTAAACACGACAGGGTCGGGTACTCGAACACCATATATTTT
>NA|TRBJ2-5|NA|TRBV7-2
CASSFFDQGTQYF
TGTGCCAGCAGCTTTTTCGACCAGGGGACCCAGTACTTC
>NA|TRBJ2-7|NA|TRBV7-8
CASSLDRNPPEQYF
TGTGCCAGCAGCTTAGACAGGAATCCCCCCGAGCAGTACTTC
>NA|TRBJ2-1|NA|TRBV18
CASSPGSGSYNEQFF
TGTGCCAGCTCACCCGGGAGTGGGTCCTACAATGAGCAGTTCTTC
>NA|TRBJ2-3|NA|TRBV11-2
CASSLVPGHTDTQYF
TGTGCCAGCAGCTTAGTCCCAGGGCACACAGATACGCAGTATTTT
>NA|TRBJ1-2|NA|TRBV29-1
CSVEGQRIYTF
TGCAGCGTTGAAGGACAACGTATCTACACCTTC
>NA|TRBJ2-5|once|TRBV7-9
CATTRGSQETQYF
TGTGCCACAACACGGGGGTCCCAAGAGACCCAGTACTTC
>NA|TRBJ2-7|NA|TRBV11-2
CASSVDRLNEQYF
TGTGCCAGCAGCGTCGACAGGCTAAACGAGCAGTACTTC
>TRBD2|TRBJ2-5|NA|TRBV5-5
CASSLEGLVQETQYF
TGTGCCAGCAGCTTGGAGGGACTAGTTCAAGAGACCCAGTACTTC
>NA|TRBJ2-5|NA|TRBV27
CASSFRGVETQYF
TGTGCCAGCAGCTTTAGAGGCGTCGAGACCCAGTACTTC
>NA|TRBJ2-1|NA|TRBV27
CASSFRYEQFF
TGTGCCAGCAGTTTCAGGTATGAGCAGTTCTTC
>NA|TRBJ2-7|NA|TRBV27
CASSPSRALGQYF
TGTGCCAGCAGTCCGTCCAGGGCCCTCGGGCAGTACTTC
>NA|TRBJ2-1|NA|TRBV4-1
CASSQEDREQFF
TGCGCCAGCAGCCAAGAAGACAGAGAGCAGTTCTTC
>NA|TRBJ2-1|NA|TRBV5-4
CASSLGRAGDEQFF
TGTGCCAGCAGCTTGGGTAGGGCGGGCGATGAGCAGTTCTTC
>TRBD1|TRBJ2-7|NA|TRBV6-5
CASTSGQGHEQYF
TGTGCCAGCACCTCCGGACAGGGCCACGAGCAGTACTTC
>NA|TRBJ1-4|NA|TRBV4-3
CASSQGFGGAANEKLFF
TGCGCCAGCAGCCAAGGGTTCGGCGGGGCGGCTAATGAAAAACTGTTTTTT
>TRBD2|TRBJ2-7|NA|TRBV5-6
CASSLAGTRYFSYEQYF
TGTGCCAGCAGCTTGGCCGGGACTAGGTATTTTTCCTACGAGCAGTACTTC
>NA|TRBJ2-3|NA|TRBV4-3
CASSQEWSSDTQYF
TGCGCCAGCAGCCAAGAATGGAGCTCAGATACGCAGTATTTT
>NA|TRBJ1-4|once|TRBV7-8
CASSSMRSTNEKLFF
TGTGCCAGCAGCTCAATGCGCTCAACTAATGAAAAACTGTTTTTT
>TRBD1|TRBJ1-1|NA|TRBV18
CASSRTGTDTEAFF
TGTGCCAGCTCACGTACAGGGACAGACACTGAAGCTTTCTTT
>TRBD1|TRBJ2-7|NA|TRBV19
CASSATGGSYEQYF
TGTGCCAGTAGTGCCACAGGGGGCTCCTACGAGCAGTACTTC
>TRBD1|TRBJ1-2|NA|TRBV19
CASTWRGQGYGYTF
TGTGCCAGTACATGGAGGGGGCAGGGGTATGGCTACACCTTC
>NA|TRBJ2-2|few|TRBV7-7
CATQSGPTGELFF
TGTGCTACCCAGAGCGGGCCGACCGGGGAGCTGTTTTTT
>NA|TRBJ1-2|NA|TRBV6-5
CASSYSTLSIYTF
TGTGCCAGCAGTTACTCGACTTTAAGCATCTACACCTTC
>NA|TRBJ1-3|NA|TRBV10-3
CAISDVGWRGNTIYF
TGTGCCATCAGTGACGTTGGTTGGAGAGGAAACACCATATATTTT